This is a list of T cell receptor beta chains from one sample in a study of cytomegalovirus exposure and HLA in healthy donors. The method was immunoSEQ multiplex PCR; TCRdb's version includes in-frame clones alone and lacks a portion of them. The data hold hundreds of thousands of clones, with almost 80% observed a single time. Material: PBMCs. These TCRs come from a male donor in good health and CMV-seronegative. Both conserved end residues are part of each CDR3. D genes are given only for firm matches. Some rows have no size entry. The others give once, few or many, or a class for an expanded clone.

clone size	V gene	D gene	J gene	CDR3 protein	CDR3 DNA
few	TRBV2	TRBD1	TRBJ2-7	CASRKGQGADEQYF	TGTGCCAGCAGGAAGGGACAGGGGGCGGACGAGCAGTACTTC
once	TRBV4-2	TRBD2	TRBJ2-1	CASSLGTSGTLGSYNEQFF	TGTGCCAGCAGCCTAGGGACTAGCGGGACTCTAGGCTCCTACAATGAGCAGTTCTTC
NA	TRBV29-1	NA	TRBJ2-5	CSVEVRGAREQYF	TGCAGCGTTGAAGTTAGAGGAGCGAGAGAGCAGTACTTC
NA	TRBV9	NA	TRBJ2-7	CASSALTGEGEQYF	TGTGCCAGCAGCGCCCTGACAGGGGAGGGGGAGCAGTACTTC
NA	TRBV4-3	NA	TRBJ2-1	CASSQDRSGVYEQFF	TGCGCCAGCAGCCAAGACCGTTCCGGGGTCTATGAGCAGTTCTTC
NA	TRBV27	NA	TRBJ2-2	CASSPMRVNTGELFF	TGTGCCAGCAGTCCCATGCGGGTTAACACCGGGGAGCTGTTTTTT
NA	TRBV5-1	NA	TRBJ2-5	CASSLAPAGGGETQYF	TGCGCCAGCAGCTTGGCCCCCGCAGGGGGAGGAGAGACCCAGTACTTC
NA	TRBV13	NA	TRBJ1-2	CASSYLDTF	TGTGCCAGCAGCTATCTAGACACCTTC
NA	TRBV27	NA	TRBJ1-5	CASTLPRAQPQHF	TGTGCCAGCACCCTCCCGAGGGCTCAGCCCCAGCATTTT
NA	TRBV19	TRBD1	TRBJ2-5	CASSLTGGETQYF	TGTGCCAGTAGTTTGACAGGGGGGGAGACCCAGTACTTC
few	TRBV7-9	TRBD1	TRBJ1-4	CASSLTGAGKKLFF	TGTGCCAGCAGCTTAACAGGGGCTGGGAAAAAACTGTTTTTT
NA	TRBV27	TRBD2	TRBJ2-3	CASSLTAGASTQYF	TGTGCCAGCAGTTTAACAGCGGGAGCTTCTACGCAGTATTTT
NA	TRBV5-6	NA	TRBJ2-1	CAGGGAALNEQFF	TGTGCCGGTGGAGGAGCGGCTCTCAATGAGCAGTTCTTC
NA	TRBV5-1	NA	TRBJ1-4	CASSLVSQNLNSNEKLFF	TGCGCCAGCAGCTTGGTCTCACAGAATCTTAATTCGAATGAAAAACTGTTTTTT
NA	TRBV6-1	TRBD1	TRBJ1-2	CASSEPGTGIGYTF	TGTGCCAGCAGTGAGCCTGGGACAGGGATAGGCTACACCTTC
NA	TRBV4-2	TRBD2	TRBJ2-1	CASSRGNPAGGGDEQFF	TGTGCCAGCAGCCGTGGGAACCCTGCGGGAGGGGGGGATGAGCAGTTCTTC
NA	TRBV5-1	NA	TRBJ2-3	CASSLTAGPLDTQYF	TGCGCCAGCAGCTTGACAGCGGGTCCTCTAGATACGCAGTATTTT
NA	TRBV21-1	NA	TRBJ2-7	CASSKDKTGREQYF	TGTGCCAGCAGCAAAGACAAGACAGGGAGGGAGCAGTACTTC
NA	TRBV4-2	TRBD1	TRBJ1-1	CASSELDRGRSEAFF	TGTGCCAGCAGCGAGCTGGACAGGGGGCGTTCTGAAGCTTTCTTT
NA	TRBV6-5	TRBD1	TRBJ1-1	CASRATGYAFF	TGTGCCAGCAGAGCGACAGGGTATGCTTTCTTT